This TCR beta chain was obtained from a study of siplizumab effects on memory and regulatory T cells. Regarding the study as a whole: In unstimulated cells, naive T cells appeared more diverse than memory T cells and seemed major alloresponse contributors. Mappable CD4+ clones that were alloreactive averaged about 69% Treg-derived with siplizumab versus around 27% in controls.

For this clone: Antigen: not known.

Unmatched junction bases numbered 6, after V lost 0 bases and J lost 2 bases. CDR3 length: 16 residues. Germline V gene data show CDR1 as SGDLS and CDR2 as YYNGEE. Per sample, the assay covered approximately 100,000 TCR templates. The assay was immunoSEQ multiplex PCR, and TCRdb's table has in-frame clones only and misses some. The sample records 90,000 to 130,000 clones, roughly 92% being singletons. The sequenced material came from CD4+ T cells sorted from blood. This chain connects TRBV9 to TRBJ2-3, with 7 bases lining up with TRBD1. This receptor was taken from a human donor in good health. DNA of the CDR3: TGTGCCAGCAGCGTAGATGTTGGGACAGCCACAGATACGCAGTATTTT. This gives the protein CASSVDVGTATDTQYF.